These 16 T cell receptor beta chains share one sample of origin, sequenced in a study of PD-1 blockade in classical Hodgkin lymphoma. Libraries were prepared by immunoSEQ multiplex PCR; TCRdb keeps only in-frame clonotypes and omits some of them. Among some 10,000 clones listed, about 79% were seen once. Relapses following autologous stem cell transplantation were seen in all patients, with brentuximab vedotin exposure varying. The study purified CD4+ T cells from thawed PBMCs using magnetic negative selection. This material consisted of CD4+ T cells from blood, taken at baseline. All receptors derive from a human donor with classical Hodgkin lymphoma.

This clone appeared a few times. The chain links TRBV28 to TRBJ2-2, with a weak D call TRBD2 (6 bases). The CDR3 totals 16 residues. V was shortened by 3 bases and J by 8 bases, with 19 bases between the two germline ends. The germline V gene has CDR1 MDHEN and CDR2 SYDVKM. The CDR3 nucleotides are TGTGCCAGCAGTTTCGAGTTACCGGGAGCCCTGGGGGAGCTGTTTTTT. This codes for CASSFELPGALGELFF.

J is TRBJ2-1 and V is TRBV5-1, with TRBD2 identical over 7 bases. Germline V gene data show CDR1 as SGHRS and CDR2 as YFSETQ. The CDR3 covers 12 residues. Trimming at V came to 2 bases and at J to 9 bases, leaving 2 bases not matched to a gene. CDR3 sequence (DNA): TGCGCCAGCAGCTTCACTAGCGTTGAGCAGTTCTTC. It specifies CASSFTSVEQFF.

The chain carries TRBV11-2 and TRBJ2-3; no clear D gene. The CDR3 consists of 14 residues. CDR1 SGHAT and CDR2 FQNNGV come from the germline V gene. Trimming removed 5 bases from V and 1 base from J, with 10 bases in between. CDR3 sequence reads: CASSVELGTDTQYF. CDR3 sequence (DNA): TGTGCCAGCAGCGTTGAGTTAGGCACAGATACGCAGTATTTT.

The DNA of the CDR3 is TGTGCCAGCGCTACGACAGGGCGTAGCAATCAGCCCCAGCATTTT. Translated: CASATTGRSNQPQHF. V gene TRBV28 combines with J gene TRBJ1-5; 7 bases agree with TRBD1. The CDR3 runs 15 residues. Per the germline V gene, CDR1 is MDHEN and CDR2 is SYDVKM. Losses at the gene ends were 8 bases for V and 0 bases for J; bases not matched to a gene: 7.

The chain joins TRBV7-9 to TRBJ2-7; TRBD2 aligns across 10 bases. The CDR3 loop spans 15 amino acids. Losses at the gene ends were 5 bases for V and 2 bases for J; bases not matched to a gene: 6. Germline V gene lookup returns CDR1 SEHNR and CDR2 FQNEAQ (reference sequence). Here the CDR3 reads CASSALSGRAYEQYF. The CDR3, as DNA: TGTGCCAGCAGCGCCTTAAGCGGGAGGGCCTACGAGCAGTACTTC.

This clone was counted only a few times. The chain's CDR3 is CASSQGQTSYNSPLHF. For the CDR3, the DNA is TGTGCCAGCAGCCAGGGACAGACCTCCTATAATTCACCCCTCCACTTT. The chain uses TRBV28 and TRBJ1-6; 7 bases map to TRBD1. With 6 bases clipped from V and 0 bases from J, the junction kept 5 bases outside the gene matches. The CDR3 sequence is 16 residues long. The V gene's germline CDR1 is MDHEN and CDR2 SYDVKM.

The CDR3 is CASRLQGAGEKLFF. The CDR3 nucleotides are TGTGCCAGCAGGCTACAGGGGGCAGGGGAAAAACTGTTTTTT. The rearrangement uses TRBV27 and TRBJ1-4, with 9 positions matching TRBD1. The germline gives CDR1 MNHEY, CDR2 SMNVEV (reference sequence). The CDR3 is 14 residues long. J gave up 8 bases and V 6 bases, and 7 bases lay outside the gene matches.

This clone was counted once. The V call is TRBV29-1, the J call TRBJ2-1; 7 bases line up with TRBD2. Germline-derived CDR1 and CDR2 are SQVTM and ANQGSEA. The V gene end was trimmed by 7 bases and the J gene end by 7 bases; junction bases not matched to a gene: 10. The CDR3 runs 13 residues. This chain's CDR3 is CSGMGGIGNEQFF. The CDR3 region has the DNA TGCAGCGGGATGGGAGGGATTGGAAATGAGCAGTTCTTC.

The chain uses TRBV11-2 and TRBJ2-7, with D unresolved. The CDR3 runs to 15 residues. Germline V gene sequence: CDR1 SGHAT, CDR2 FQNNGV. Trimming pared 1 base from V and 1 base from J, leaving 11 bases between. Here the CDR3 reads CASSLGYGPSYEQYF. The DNA of the CDR3 is TGTGCCAGCAGCTTAGGTTACGGGCCGTCCTACGAGCAGTACTTC.

The V and J genes are TRBV19 and TRBJ1-1; D may be TRBD1 (5 bases). Germline V gene data show CDR1 as LNHDA and CDR2 as SQIVND (reference sequence). The CDR3 has 13 residues. Deletions cut 5 bases from V and 5 bases from J, with 12 bases between. CDR3 residues: CASSRAGFTEAFF. CDR3 nucleotide sequence: TGTGCCAGTAGTCGGGCAGGGTTTACTGAAGCTTTCTTT.

The genes are TRBV4-1 and TRBJ1-1; D uncertain. Germline values: CDR1 MGHRA, CDR2 YSYEKL. The V end was cut by 4 bases, the J end by 1 base, with 10 bases between. This CDR3 is built from 14 residues. The CDR3 DNA is TGCGCCAGCAGCCTCTCTGCGGCGAACACTGAAGCTTTCTTT. Its translation is CASSLSAANTEAFF.

The chain has TRBV9 and TRBJ2-3; 7 bases fit TRBD1. The CDR3 is 15 residues long. The germline V gene has CDR1 SGDLS and CDR2 YYNGEE. V shed 6 bases and J 0 bases; nucleotides not matched to a gene: 7. The CDR3 DNA reads as TGTGCCAGCACCAAAGGGGACAGAAGCACAGATACGCAGTATTTT. Its translation: CASTKGDRSTDTQYF.

This clone has just one count. At one end, the junction sequence differs from germline, possibly due to a read error. The V and J genes are TRBV6-1 and TRBJ1-2; D ambiguous. There are 13 residues in the CDR3. The germline gives CDR1 MNHNS, CDR2 SASEGT. DNA of the CDR3: TGTGCCAGCAGGGAAGATCCAAACTATGGCTACACCTTC. Translating gives CASREDPNYGYTF.

The chain uses TRBV9 and TRBJ2-2; tentatively, D is TRBD2 (6 bases). The CDR3 has 16 residues. Germline CDR1 and CDR2: SGDLS and YYNGEE. The V gene lost 1 base and the J gene lost 6 bases, with 16 bases spanning the gap. CDR3 in amino acids: CASSVFAGGPAGELFF. DNA of the CDR3: TGTGCCAGCAGCGTATTCGCTGGAGGGCCCGCCGGGGAGCTGTTTTTT.

V usage is TRBV7-2 and J usage is TRBJ1-1; a possible D gene is TRBD1 (5 bases). This CDR3 contains 14 residues. V lost 3 bases and J 1 base, leaving 9 bases between the germline ends. Germline CDR1 and CDR2: SGHTA and FQGNSA. The chain's CDR3 is CASSFGGRNTEAFF. Here the CDR3 DNA reads TGTGCCAGCAGCTTCGGGGGACGGAACACTGAAGCTTTCTTT.

V is TRBV10-3 and J is TRBJ2-3; TRBD2 agrees at 12 bases. Looked up from germline, CDR1 is ENHRY and CDR2 is SYGVKD. V was clipped by 10 bases and J by 6 bases; unmatched bases: 5. CDR3 size: 13 residues. The CDR3 DNA reads as TGTGCCACTACTAGCGGGAGGACGGATACGCAGTATTTT. This translates into CATTSGRTDTQYF.